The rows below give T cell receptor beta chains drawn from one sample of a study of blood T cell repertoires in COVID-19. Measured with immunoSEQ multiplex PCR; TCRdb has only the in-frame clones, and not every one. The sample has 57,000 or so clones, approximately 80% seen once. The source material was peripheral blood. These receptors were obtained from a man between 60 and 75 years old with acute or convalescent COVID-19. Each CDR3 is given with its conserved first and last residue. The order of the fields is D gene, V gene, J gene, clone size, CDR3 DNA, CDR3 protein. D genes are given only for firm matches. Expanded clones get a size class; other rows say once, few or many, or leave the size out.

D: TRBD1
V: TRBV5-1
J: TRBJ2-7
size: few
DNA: TGCGCCAGCGCCGAACAGGGGGTTTCCTACGAGCAGTACTTC
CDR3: CASAEQGVSYEQYF

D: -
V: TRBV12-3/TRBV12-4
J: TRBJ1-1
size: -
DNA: TGTGCCAGCAGTTTGAGGGTTAACACTGAAGCTTTCTTT
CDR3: CASSLRVNTEAFF

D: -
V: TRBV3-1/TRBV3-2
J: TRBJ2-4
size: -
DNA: TGTGCCAGCAGCCTGCGGCAGCGTGGTGACATTCAGTACTTC
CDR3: CASSLRQRGDIQYF

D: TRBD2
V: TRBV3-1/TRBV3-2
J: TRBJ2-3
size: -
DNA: TGTGCCAGCAGCACCTGGACTAGCGGGAGGACAGATACGCAGTATTTT
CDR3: CASSTWTSGRTDTQYF

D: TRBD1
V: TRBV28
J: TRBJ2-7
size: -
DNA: TGTGCCAGCAGCTCCCAAGGACAGGGGGGAAAGGAGCAGTACTTC
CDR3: CASSSQGQGGKEQYF

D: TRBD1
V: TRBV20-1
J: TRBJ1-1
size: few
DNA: TGCAGTGCCTTGGGACAGCTTGAAGCTTTCTTT
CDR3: CSALGQLEAFF

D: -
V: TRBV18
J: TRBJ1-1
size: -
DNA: TGTGCCAGCTCACCAGGGGGGATTGAAGCTTTCTTT
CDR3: CASSPGGIEAFF

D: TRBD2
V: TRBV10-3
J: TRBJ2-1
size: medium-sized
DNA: TGTGCCATCAGCAAGAAGATCCGGGACTACCGTGATGGCGCCTACAATGAGCAGTTCTTC
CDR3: CAISKKIRDYRDGAYNEQFF

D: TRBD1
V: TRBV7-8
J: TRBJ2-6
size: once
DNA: TGTGCCAGCAGCTCCATCCCGGGACAGGGGGCCTCTGGGGCCAACGTCCTGACTTTC
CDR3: CASSSIPGQGASGANVLTF

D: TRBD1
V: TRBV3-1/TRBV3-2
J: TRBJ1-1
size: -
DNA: TGTGCCAGCAGCCATGAAGACAGGGGCAGAGCTTTCTTT
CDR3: CASSHEDRGRAFF

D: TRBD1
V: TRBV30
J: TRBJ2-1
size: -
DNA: TGTGCCGGCGGGACAGGGTTCGATGAGCAGTTCTTC
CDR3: CAGGTGFDEQFF

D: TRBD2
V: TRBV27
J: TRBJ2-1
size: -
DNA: TGTGCCAGCAGGAGCGGGAGGGGATCCTACAATGAGCAGTTCTTC
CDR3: CASRSGRGSYNEQFF

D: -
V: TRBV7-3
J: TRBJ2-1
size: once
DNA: TGTGCCAGCAGCTTTTATCCTAGCGAATACTACAATGAGCAGTTCTTC
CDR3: CASSFYPSEYYNEQFF

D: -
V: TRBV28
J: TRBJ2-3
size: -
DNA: TGTGCCAGCAGCATCCCCCGGCTTAGCCGGAGCACAGATACGCAGTATTTT
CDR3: CASSIPRLSRSTDTQYF

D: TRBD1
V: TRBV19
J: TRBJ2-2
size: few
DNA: TGTGCCAGTAGTAGACAGGGGGCGAACACCGGGGAGCTGTTTTTT
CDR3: CASSRQGANTGELFF

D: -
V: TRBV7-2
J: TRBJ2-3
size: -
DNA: TGTGCCAGCAGGATTGGTGGGAGTGTGGCAGATACGCAGTATTTT
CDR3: CASRIGGSVADTQYF

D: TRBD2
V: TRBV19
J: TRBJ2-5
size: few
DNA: TGTGCCAGTAACATAGCGGGAGGGTACCAAGAGACCCAGTACTTC
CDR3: CASNIAGGYQETQYF

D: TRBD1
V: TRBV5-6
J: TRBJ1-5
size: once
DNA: TGTGCCAGCAGCTCCCGACAGGGTGCTCAGCCCCAGCATTTT
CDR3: CASSSRQGAQPQHF

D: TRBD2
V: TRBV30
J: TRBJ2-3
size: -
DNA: TGTGCCTGGAACAAAGTCCCGGGACTAGCGGGAGGGCCCACAGATACGCAGTATTTT
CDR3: CAWNKVPGLAGGPTDTQYF

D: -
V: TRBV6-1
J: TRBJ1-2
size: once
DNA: TGTGCCAGCAGTGAAAGGAGGGGCAGGGAAAATGGCTACACCTTC
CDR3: CASSERRGRENGYTF

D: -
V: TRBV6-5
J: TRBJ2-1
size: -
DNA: TGTGCCAGCAGCAAGGGGACATACCAACACAATGAGCAGTTCTTC
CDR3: CASSKGTYQHNEQFF

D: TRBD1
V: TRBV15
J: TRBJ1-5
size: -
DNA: TGTGCCACCAGAAGAGGGAGGACAGGGGGCCTTAGCAATCAGCCCCAGCATTTT
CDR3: CATRRGRTGGLSNQPQHF

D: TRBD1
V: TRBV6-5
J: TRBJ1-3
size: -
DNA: TGTGCCAGCAGTAGATCGGGACAGGCAGGAAACACCATATATTTT
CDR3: CASSRSGQAGNTIYF

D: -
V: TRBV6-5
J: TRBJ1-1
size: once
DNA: TGTGCCAGCAGCGGGCCCCTCGGGGTAGCTTTCTTT
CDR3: CASSGPLGVAFF

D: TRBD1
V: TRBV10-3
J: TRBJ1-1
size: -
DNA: TGTGCCATCAGTGAGTCGGGACAGTCCAACACTGAAGCTTTCTTT
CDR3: CAISESGQSNTEAFF

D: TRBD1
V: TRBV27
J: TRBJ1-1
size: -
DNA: TGTGCCAGCAGTTTTGGGACAGGGACTGGACCTGAAGCTTTCTTT
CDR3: CASSFGTGTGPEAFF

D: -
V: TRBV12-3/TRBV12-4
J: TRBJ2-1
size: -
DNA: TGTGCCGTCACTATCGCGGGGAATGAGCAGTTCTTC
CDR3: CAVTIAGNEQFF

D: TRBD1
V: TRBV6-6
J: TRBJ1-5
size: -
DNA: TGTGCCAGCAGTTACGGGACAGTTGAGGATCAGCCCCAGCATTTT
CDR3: CASSYGTVEDQPQHF

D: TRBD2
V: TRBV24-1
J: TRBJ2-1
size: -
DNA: TGTGCCACCAGTGGACTAGCGGGAGCGGGTGAGCAGTTCTTC
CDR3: CATSGLAGAGEQFF

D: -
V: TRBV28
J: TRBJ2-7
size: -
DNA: TGTGCCAGCAGTTTTCATTGGGACTCGGACTACGAGCAGTACTTC
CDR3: CASSFHWDSDYEQYF

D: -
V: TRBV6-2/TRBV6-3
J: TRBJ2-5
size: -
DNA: TGTGCCAGCAGTTGGAGTCGGGAGACCCAGTACTTC
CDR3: CASSWSRETQYF

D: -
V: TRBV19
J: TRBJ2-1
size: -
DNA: TGTGCCAGTAGTATAGTAGCATACAATGAGCAGTTCTTC
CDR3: CASSIVAYNEQFF

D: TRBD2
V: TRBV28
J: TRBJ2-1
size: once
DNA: TGTGCCAGCACCCTGGGCGTACTAGCGGGAGGTGCTGAGCAGTTCTTC
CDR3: CASTLGVLAGGAEQFF

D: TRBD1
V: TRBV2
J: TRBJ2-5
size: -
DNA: TGTGCCAGCAGGACAGGGTTTGGGGAGACCCAGTACTTC
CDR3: CASRTGFGETQYF

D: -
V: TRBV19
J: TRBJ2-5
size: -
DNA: TGTGCCAGTAGTCGAGACAGGACGAGAGAGACCCAGTACTTC
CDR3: CASSRDRTRETQYF